The 9 T cell receptor beta chains below come from one sample, sequenced in a study of blood T cell repertoires in COVID-19. Sequenced by immunoSEQ multiplex PCR; TCRdb stores in-frame clones only, minus some. The sample shows around 310,000 clones, about nine tenths of them seen only once. What was sequenced was peripheral blood. The receptor source for this set is a woman aged 25 to 45 with COVID-19, enrolled during active disease.

The table lists this clone with many counts. This sequence joins TRBV5-1 and TRBJ2-1; no definite D call. Germline V gives CDR1 SGHRS, CDR2 YFSETQ. This CDR3 region has 16 residues. V shed 0 bases and J shed 5 bases, with 15 bases lying between them. CDR3 sequence: CASSLGSVSYHNEQFF. The CDR3 bases are TGCGCCAGCAGCTTGGGGTCGGTTAGCTATCACAATGAGCAGTTCTTC.

The chain recombines TRBV2 with TRBJ2-1, with TRBD2 identical over 9 bases. The CDR3 length is 15 residues. The J segment lost 2 bases and the V segment lost 6 bases, leaving 5 bases of the junction unmatched. CDR1 SNHLY and CDR2 FYNNEI come from the germline V gene. The CDR3, as DNA: TGTGCCAGCAGATATAGCGGGAGCCCCTACAATGAGCAGTTCTTC. Protein product: CASRYSGSPYNEQFF. Filled out from reference TRBV2 and TRBJ2-1, the complete variable domain reads EPEVTQTPSHQVTQMGQEVILRCVPISNHLYFYWYRQILGQKVEFLVSFYNNEISEKSEIFDDQFSVERPDGSNFTLKIRSTKLEDSAMYFCASRYSGSPYNEQFFGPGTRLTVL.

The chain uses TRBV7-2 and TRBJ2-5, with 9 bases aligning to TRBD2. The CDR3 extends over 17 amino acids. Germline CDR1 is SGHTA and CDR2 is FQGNSA. V gave up 0 bases and J gave up 4 bases; unmatched junction bases: 9. The CDR3, as DNA: TGTGCCAGCAGCTTAGCTAGTATGGGACTAGCATCAGAGACCCAGTACTTC. Its protein product is CASSLASMGLASETQYF.

The V gene is TRBV6-5, the J gene TRBJ2-2, with D perhaps matching TRBD1 (6 bases). There are 13 residues in the CDR3. Trimming stripped 8 bases from V and 7 bases from J, with 14 bases between. Per germline, CDR1 MNHEY and CDR2 SVGAGI. CDR3 sequence reads: CASFTRGGGELFF. CDR3 in DNA: TGTGCCAGCTTCACCAGGGGTGGCGGGGAGCTGTTTTTT.

V gene TRBV13 combines with J gene TRBJ1-1; TRBD1 agrees at 10 bases. Looked up from germline, CDR1 is PRHDT and CDR2 is FYEKMQ (reference sequence). This CDR3 is 17 amino acids long. With V trimmed by 3 bases and J by 6 bases, 13 bases remained unmatched. CDR3: CASSFEGLTGGFSEAFF. CDR3 nucleotides: TGTGCCAGCAGCTTCGAGGGTTTGACAGGGGGCTTTTCTGAAGCTTTCTTT.

V is TRBV6-5 and J is TRBJ2-7; 9 bases match TRBD1. J lost 3 bases, V lost 0 bases, and 3 bases had no gene match. The CDR3 covers 15 residues. Germline values: CDR1 MNHEY, CDR2 SVGAGI. The CDR3 loop reads CASSYSKGQGYEQYF. CDR3 DNA sequence: TGTGCCAGCAGTTACTCGAAGGGACAGGGCTACGAGCAGTACTTC.

The V call is TRBV28, the J call TRBJ2-5; 7 nucleotides agree with TRBD2. The CDR3 loop spans 11 amino acids. CDR1 is MDHEN, CDR2 SYDVKM, per germline. V shed 10 bases, J shed 4 bases, and the junction held 3 bases outside the gene matches. CDR3 residues: CATGGLETQYF. The CDR3 DNA reads as TGTGCCACGGGAGGTCTAGAGACCCAGTACTTC.

The chain has TRBV7-9 and TRBJ1-2; 7 bases fit TRBD1. The CDR3 is 14 amino acids. V dropped 6 bases and J dropped 8; count of bases not matched to a gene: 12. CDR1 is SEHNR, CDR2 FQNEAQ, per germline (reference sequence). The CDR3 DNA sequence: TGTGCCAGCAGGAGGACAGGAACATCCTTGGGCTACACCTTC. Translation: CASRRTGTSLGYTF.

The V gene is TRBV11-2, the J gene TRBJ2-7; no clear D. Trimming pared 3 bases from V and 7 bases from J, leaving 10 bases between. Germline loops: CDR1 SGHAT, CDR2 FQNNGV. This CDR3 contains 12 residues. The CDR3 protein is CASSLGWREQYF. In nucleotides, the CDR3 is TGTGCCAGCAGCTTGGGTTGGCGGGAGCAGTACTTC. The full variable domain, in which reference TRBV11-2 and TRBJ2-7 provide the parts outside the CDR3, is EAGVAQSPRYKIIEKRQSVAFWCNPISGHATLYWYQQILGQGPKLLIQFQNNGVVDDSQLPKDRFSAERLKGVDSTLKIQPAKLEDSAVYLCASSLGWREQYFGPGTRLTVT.